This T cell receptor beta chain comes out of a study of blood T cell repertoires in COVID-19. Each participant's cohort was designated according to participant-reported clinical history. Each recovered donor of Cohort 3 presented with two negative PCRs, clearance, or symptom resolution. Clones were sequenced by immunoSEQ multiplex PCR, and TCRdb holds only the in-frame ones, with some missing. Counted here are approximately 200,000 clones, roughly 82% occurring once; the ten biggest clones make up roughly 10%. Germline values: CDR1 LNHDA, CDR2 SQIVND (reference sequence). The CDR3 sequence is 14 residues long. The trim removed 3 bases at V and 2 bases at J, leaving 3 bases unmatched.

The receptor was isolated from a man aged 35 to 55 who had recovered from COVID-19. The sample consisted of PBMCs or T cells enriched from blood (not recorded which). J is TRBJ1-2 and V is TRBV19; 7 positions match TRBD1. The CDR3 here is CASSIEDRNYGYTF. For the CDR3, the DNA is TGTGCCAGTAGTATCGAGGACAGGAACTATGGCTACACCTTC.